This TCR beta chain was recovered during a study of cytomegalovirus exposure and HLA in healthy donors. Study details: Most donors, 81% of some 400 genotyped, fell in the Caucasian-associated ancestry cluster. General study points: Listed as cytomegalovirus-associated were approximately 160 TCR beta chains. Reported findings show TCR beta sequences accurately forecast HLA-A and HLA-B alleles in most subjects.

Turning to this clone: No antigen is known for it.

This PCR relied on a set of 60 Vbeta primers and 13 Jbeta primers. Repertoires were generated with immunoSEQ multiplex PCR, while TCRdb's copy carries only in-frame clones and drops some. In the table there are roughly 100,000 clones, about four fifths of which are singletons. This receptor was taken from a man aged 25 to 40 in good health and CMV-seronegative. Sequencing was carried out using PBMCs.

CDR3 coding DNA: TGTGCCAGCAGTGACCGGGACTTTGGATTCCGCAATGAGCAGTTCTTC. Translation: CASSDRDFGFRNEQFF. The chain is built from TRBV28 and TRBJ2-1; tentatively, D is TRBD2 (6 bases). Germline lookup yields CDR1 MDHEN and CDR2 SYDVKM. V was cut by 5 bases and J by 6 bases, with 20 bases left in between. The CDR3 length is 16 residues.